The subject of this entry is one T cell receptor beta chain. V was clipped by 0 bases and J by 9 bases, with 18 bases between them. In germline, CDR1 is MNHNS, CDR2 SASEGT. This CDR3 spans 16 amino acids. The data were obtained in a study of T cell responses to AZD1222 COVID-19 vaccine. Sequencing was performed with immunoSEQ multiplex PCR; in TCRdb, only in-frame clones are kept and a portion is missing. Here the sample spans approximately 150,000 clones, roughly 91% being singletons. The chain couples TRBV6-1 to TRBJ2-1; D possibly corresponds to TRBD1 (7 bases). Sequencing used peripheral blood, obtained on day 0 of AZD1222 vaccination. This clonotype was obtained from an adult in good health. The CDR3 loop is CASSEADAGGLREQFF. CDR3 bases: TGTGCCAGCAGTGAAGCGGATGCAGGGGGGCTACGTGAGCAGTTCTTC.